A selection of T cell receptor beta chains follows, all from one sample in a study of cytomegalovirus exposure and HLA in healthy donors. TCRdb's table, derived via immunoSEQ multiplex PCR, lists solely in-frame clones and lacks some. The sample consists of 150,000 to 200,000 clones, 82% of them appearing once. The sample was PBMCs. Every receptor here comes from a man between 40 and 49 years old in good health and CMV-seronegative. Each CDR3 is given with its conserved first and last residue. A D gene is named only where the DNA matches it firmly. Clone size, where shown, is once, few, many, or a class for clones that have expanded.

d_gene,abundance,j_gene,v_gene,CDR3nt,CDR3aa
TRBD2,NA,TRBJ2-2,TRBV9,TGTGCCAGCAGCGTAAGCCTAGCGGGAGGGGAGCTGTTTTTT,CASSVSLAGGELFF
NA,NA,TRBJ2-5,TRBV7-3,TGTGCCAGCAGCTTTCAAGCGATGGCGACCCAGTACTTC,CASSFQAMATQYF
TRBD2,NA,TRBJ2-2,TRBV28,TGTGCCAGCAGTTTCTCGGCGGGGGTTCTCAGGGAGCTGTTTTTT,CASSFSAGVLRELFF
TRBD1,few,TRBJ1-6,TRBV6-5,TGTGCCAGCAGACCCGACAGGGATAATTCACCCCTCCACTTT,CASRPDRDNSPLHF
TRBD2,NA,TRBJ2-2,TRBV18,TGTGCCAGCTCACCGGGACTAGCGGGAGTAGGGGAGCTGTTTTTT,CASSPGLAGVGELFF
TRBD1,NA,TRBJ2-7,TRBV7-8,TGTGCCAGCAGCTTAGGGGGACAGTACGAGCAGTACTTC,CASSLGGQYEQYF
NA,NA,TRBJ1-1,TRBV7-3,TGTGCCAGCAGCTTAAACGGGAAGGAGGCTTTCTTT,CASSLNGKEAFF
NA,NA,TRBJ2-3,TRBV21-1,TGTGCCAGCAGCAAGCTAGCGGGAGATTATAAGTATTTT,CASSKLAGDYKYF
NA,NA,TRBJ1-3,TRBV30,TGTGCCTGGAGTGTAGGAGGGTCCGGAAACACCATATATTTT,CAWSVGGSGNTIYF
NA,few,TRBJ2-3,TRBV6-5,TGTGCCAGCAGTCGGGACTCCTCAGATACGCAGTATTTT,CASSRDSSDTQYF
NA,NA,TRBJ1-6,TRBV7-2,TGTGCCAGCTTAACGGACAGAACCAATTCACCCCTCCACTTT,CASLTDRTNSPLHF
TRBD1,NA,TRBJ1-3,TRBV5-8,TGTGCCAGCAGCCCCAGGGGACAGGGGGCTACTGGAAACACCATATATTTT,CASSPRGQGATGNTIYF
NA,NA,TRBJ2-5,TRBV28,TGTGCCAGCAGTTTGTCCCTGAGAGAGACCCAGTACTTC,CASSLSLRETQYF
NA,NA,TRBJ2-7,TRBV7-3,TGTGCCAGCAGCCTACAGGGGGGGCCCTACGAGCAGTACTTC,CASSLQGGPYEQYF
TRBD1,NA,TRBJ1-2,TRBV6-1,TGTGCCAGCATTGAGACAGGGGGCGGCTATGGCTACACCTTC,CASIETGGGYGYTF
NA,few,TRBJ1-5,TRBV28,TGTGCCAGCAGGGAGTTTCAGGGTCATCAGCCCCAGCATTTT,CASREFQGHQPQHF
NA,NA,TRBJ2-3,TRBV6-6,TGTGCCAGCATACTGGGGGGGGCCACAGATACGCAGTATTTT,CASILGGATDTQYF
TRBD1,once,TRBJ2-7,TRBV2,TGTGCCAGCACTGGACAGGGGGTTGGCGAGCAGTACTTC,CASTGQGVGEQYF
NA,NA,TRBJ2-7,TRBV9,TGTGCCAGCAGCGTAGGAGGATATGGCTCCTACGAGCAGTACTTC,CASSVGGYGSYEQYF
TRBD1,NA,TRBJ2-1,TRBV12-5,TGTGCTAGTGGGGCCGACAGGGCCTCCTACAATGAGCAGTTCTTC,CASGADRASYNEQFF
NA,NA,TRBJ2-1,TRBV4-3,TGCGCCAGCAGCCACGGCAGGGTAAGTGAGCAGTTCTTC,CASSHGRVSEQFF
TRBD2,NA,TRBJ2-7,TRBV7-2,TGTGCCAGCACCCTACAGGGCGGGAGGCCGGAGCAGTACTTC,CASTLQGGRPEQYF
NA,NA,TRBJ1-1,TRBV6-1,TGTGCCAGCAGTGAAGCGCTAGGTGGGACTGAAGCTTTCTTT,CASSEALGGTEAFF
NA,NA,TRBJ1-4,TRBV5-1,TGCGCCAGCAGCCCCGGGCAGGGAGGTGCAACTAATGAAAAACTGTTTTTT,CASSPGQGGATNEKLFF
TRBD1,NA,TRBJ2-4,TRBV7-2,TGTGCCAGCAGGCTAACAGGGGGCGCGGGGTCCTCTCCCAAAAACATTCAGTACTTC,CASRLTGGAGSSPKNIQYF
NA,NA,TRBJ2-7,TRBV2,TGTGCCACCATAGACGAGCGCTCCTACGAGCAGTACTTC,CATIDERSYEQYF
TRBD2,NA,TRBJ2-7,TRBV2,TGTGCCAGCAGTGGGGGGACTAGCGGGAGGTACGAGCAGTACTTC,CASSGGTSGRYEQYF
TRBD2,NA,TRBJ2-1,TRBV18,TGTGCCAGCTCACCACCCACAGGACTAGCGGGAGTGAATGAGCAGTTCTTC,CASSPPTGLAGVNEQFF
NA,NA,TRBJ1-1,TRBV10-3,TGTGCCATCAGTGAGTCGGGGGGAGCCAACACTGAAGCTTTCTTT,CAISESGGANTEAFF
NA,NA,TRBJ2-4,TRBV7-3,TGTGCCAGCAGCACCCTCGACTCTTTCAAAAACATTCAGTACTTC,CASSTLDSFKNIQYF
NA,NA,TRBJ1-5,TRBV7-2,TGTGCCAGCAGCGCCCAACAGGGCAGCAATCAGCCCCAGCATTTT,CASSAQQGSNQPQHF
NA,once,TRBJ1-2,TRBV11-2,TGTGCCAGCAGCTTACGGGTCAGCACTAACTATGGCTACACCTTC,CASSLRVSTNYGYTF
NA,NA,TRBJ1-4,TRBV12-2,TGTGCAAGTCGCTTATTGACAGGGGGCGAGTTTGGTGGGCTTGCAACTAATGAAAAACTGTTTTTT,CASRLLTGGEFGGLATNEKLFF
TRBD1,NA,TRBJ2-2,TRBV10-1,TGCGCCAACCCGGGACAGCGGTTCACCGGGGAGCTGTTTTTT,CANPGQRFTGELFF
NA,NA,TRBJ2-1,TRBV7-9,TGTGCCAGCAGCTTAGCTAGCAGCAATGAGCAGTTCTTC,CASSLASSNEQFF
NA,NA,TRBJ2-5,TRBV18,TGTGCCAGCTCCTGGACAGCAGCTCAACAAGAGACCCAGTACTTC,CASSWTAAQQETQYF
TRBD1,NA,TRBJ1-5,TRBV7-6,TGTGCCAGCAGCTTGAGACAGGGGGAAGGCCAGCCCCAGCATTTT,CASSLRQGEGQPQHF